Listed below are T cell receptor beta chains from one sample, sequenced in a study of CD8 T cells in Susac syndrome. TCRdb used MiXCR to reprocess the immunoSEQ multiplex PCR reads, holding one entry per CDR3 protein. The sample lists about 60,000 distinct CDR3 sequences; approximately 92% were seen once. The sample consisted of CD8+ T cells from PBMCs. The receptors were sampled from a human donor in good health. Each CDR3 is given with its conserved first and last residue. The D gene is left open where the match is weak. Only part of the rows carry a size: once, few, many, or a class if the clone is expanded.

v_gene: TRBV6-1
d_gene: NA
abundance: NA
j_gene: TRBJ2-3
CDR3nt: TGTGCCAGCAGTCCCGAGGGGGGGCGAGCAGATACGCAGTATTTT
CDR3aa: CASSPEGGRADTQYF

v_gene: TRBV6-2/TRBV6-3
d_gene: TRBD1
abundance: NA
j_gene: TRBJ1-4
CDR3nt: TGTGCCAGCAGGACTCCGACAGGGGGCCTGGCTAATGAAAAACTGTTTTTT
CDR3aa: CASRTPTGGLANEKLFF

v_gene: TRBV3-1
d_gene: NA
abundance: NA
j_gene: TRBJ2-1
CDR3nt: TGTGCCAGCAGCCTAGGACACAACTACAATGAGCAGTTCTTC
CDR3aa: CASSLGHNYNEQFF

v_gene: TRBV13
d_gene: NA
abundance: NA
j_gene: TRBJ1-1
CDR3nt: TGTGCCAGCAGCGAGGGGACGGGGGCCTACACTGAAGCTTTCTTT
CDR3aa: CASSEGTGAYTEAFF

v_gene: TRBV7-9
d_gene: NA
abundance: NA
j_gene: TRBJ2-1
CDR3nt: TGTGCCAGCAGCGTCACCAGGGGCTACAATGAGCAGTTCTTC
CDR3aa: CASSVTRGYNEQFF

v_gene: TRBV4-1
d_gene: TRBD1
abundance: NA
j_gene: TRBJ2-7
CDR3nt: TGCGCCAGCAGCCGAGGGACAGCCTACGAGCAGTACTTC
CDR3aa: CASSRGTAYEQYF

v_gene: TRBV4-2
d_gene: NA
abundance: NA
j_gene: TRBJ2-7
CDR3nt: TGTGCCAGCAGCCAAGATCACGCGGTCTACGAGCAGTACTTC
CDR3aa: CASSQDHAVYEQYF

v_gene: TRBV13
d_gene: NA
abundance: NA
j_gene: TRBJ1-2
CDR3nt: TGTGCCAGCAGCCCCGGGACGGATCCCGTGGGCTACACCTTC
CDR3aa: CASSPGTDPVGYTF

v_gene: TRBV14
d_gene: TRBD1
abundance: NA
j_gene: TRBJ2-1
CDR3nt: TGTGCCAGCAGCCTCACGGGACAGGGCCGAAATGAGCAGTTCTTC
CDR3aa: CASSLTGQGRNEQFF

v_gene: TRBV12-3/TRBV12-4
d_gene: NA
abundance: once
j_gene: TRBJ1-1
CDR3nt: TGTGCCAGCACCACACACGAGAACACTGAAGCTTTCTTT
CDR3aa: CASTTHENTEAFF

v_gene: TRBV4-1
d_gene: NA
abundance: NA
j_gene: TRBJ2-7
CDR3nt: TGCGCCAGCAGCCAGGCTGCCGGACACCGGTACTTC
CDR3aa: CASSQAAGHRYF

v_gene: TRBV7-3
d_gene: NA
abundance: NA
j_gene: TRBJ2-1
CDR3nt: TGTGCCAGCAGCCTCTTGGGGGATTCCTACAATGAGCAGTTCTTC
CDR3aa: CASSLLGDSYNEQFF

v_gene: TRBV6-2/TRBV6-3
d_gene: TRBD2
abundance: NA
j_gene: TRBJ2-1
CDR3nt: TGTGCCAGCAGTTACTCGAGCCTAGCGGGGCCCCAGTTCTTC
CDR3aa: CASSYSSLAGPQFF

v_gene: TRBV11-2
d_gene: NA
abundance: NA
j_gene: TRBJ2-4
CDR3nt: TGTGCCAGCAGCTCGGGGGGCGGAAACATTCAGTACTTC
CDR3aa: CASSSGGGNIQYF

v_gene: TRBV11-2
d_gene: NA
abundance: NA
j_gene: TRBJ1-1
CDR3nt: TGTGCCAGCAGCCCAGATCGGGGGCCGAACACTGAAGCTTTCTTT
CDR3aa: CASSPDRGPNTEAFF

v_gene: TRBV9
d_gene: TRBD1
abundance: NA
j_gene: TRBJ2-7
CDR3nt: TGTGCCAGCAGCGTAGAGGGCGAGACAGGGGGGAACGACGAGCAGTACTTC
CDR3aa: CASSVEGETGGNDEQYF

v_gene: TRBV13
d_gene: NA
abundance: NA
j_gene: TRBJ2-5
CDR3nt: TGTGCCAGCAGCCAGGGGGGGGGCAGTGACCAAGAGACCCAGTACTTC
CDR3aa: CASSQGGGSDQETQYF

v_gene: TRBV6-5
d_gene: NA
abundance: NA
j_gene: TRBJ2-3
CDR3nt: TGTGCCAGCAGTTACTCCGGGTGGGGAGTCACAGATACGCAGTATTTT
CDR3aa: CASSYSGWGVTDTQYF

v_gene: TRBV6-5
d_gene: TRBD2
abundance: NA
j_gene: TRBJ2-1
CDR3nt: TGTGCCAGCAGTTTAACTAGCGGGGGCTATGAGCAGTTCTTC
CDR3aa: CASSLTSGGYEQFF

v_gene: TRBV20-1
d_gene: TRBD1
abundance: NA
j_gene: TRBJ2-5
CDR3nt: TGCAGTGCTGATGGGGACAGGGATGTAAGTGAGACCCAGTACTTC
CDR3aa: CSADGDRDVSETQYF

v_gene: TRBV5-1
d_gene: NA
abundance: NA
j_gene: TRBJ2-7
CDR3nt: TGCGCCAGCAGCCTCCACCCGGGCTACGAGCAGTACTTC
CDR3aa: CASSLHPGYEQYF

v_gene: TRBV7-9
d_gene: NA
abundance: few
j_gene: TRBJ2-5
CDR3nt: TGTGCCAGCAGCGGGGTATACCAAGAGACCCAGTACTTC
CDR3aa: CASSGVYQETQYF

v_gene: TRBV5-1
d_gene: TRBD1
abundance: NA
j_gene: TRBJ2-6
CDR3nt: TGCGCCAGCAGCTTGGAAAGGGGGCTAGAGTATGGGGCCAACGTCCTGACTTTC
CDR3aa: CASSLERGLEYGANVLTF

v_gene: TRBV4-1
d_gene: NA
abundance: NA
j_gene: TRBJ2-7
CDR3nt: TGCGCCAGCAGCCAAGATAGGGACGGTGCCTACGAGCAGTACTTC
CDR3aa: CASSQDRDGAYEQYF

v_gene: TRBV30
d_gene: NA
abundance: NA
j_gene: TRBJ2-3
CDR3nt: TGTGCCTGGAGGCAACAGGGTTGGAGCACAGATACGCAGTATTTT
CDR3aa: CAWRQQGWSTDTQYF

v_gene: TRBV4-1
d_gene: NA
abundance: NA
j_gene: TRBJ2-7
CDR3nt: TGCGCCAGCAGCCAAGAAGACCGAGCCTACGAGCAGTACTTC
CDR3aa: CASSQEDRAYEQYF

v_gene: TRBV12-3/TRBV12-4
d_gene: NA
abundance: NA
j_gene: TRBJ2-7
CDR3nt: TGTGCCAGCAGTTTGTGGGCCGCGGGCTACGAGCAGTACTTC
CDR3aa: CASSLWAAGYEQYF

v_gene: TRBV20-1
d_gene: NA
abundance: NA
j_gene: TRBJ2-5
CDR3nt: TGCAGTGCTAGAGATCGGACACCGCAAGAGACCCAGTACTTC
CDR3aa: CSARDRTPQETQYF

v_gene: TRBV7-2
d_gene: TRBD2
abundance: NA
j_gene: TRBJ2-1
CDR3nt: TGTGCCAGCAGCACTAAATTTAGCGGGGGGCTCTACAATGAGCAGTTCTTC
CDR3aa: CASSTKFSGGLYNEQFF

v_gene: TRBV20-1
d_gene: NA
abundance: NA
j_gene: TRBJ2-7
CDR3nt: TGCAGTGCCTACGAGGGTTTCTCCCCAAGGGTCGAGCAGTACTTC
CDR3aa: CSAYEGFSPRVEQYF

v_gene: TRBV7-9
d_gene: NA
abundance: NA
j_gene: TRBJ2-1
CDR3nt: TGTGCCAGCAGCTTAGGATCACAGGACTACAATGAGCAGTTCTTC
CDR3aa: CASSLGSQDYNEQFF

v_gene: TRBV18
d_gene: TRBD2
abundance: NA
j_gene: TRBJ2-7
CDR3nt: TGTGCCAGCTCACCAGATGGTCGAGGACTAGCGGATTCCTACGAGCAGTACTTC
CDR3aa: CASSPDGRGLADSYEQYF

v_gene: TRBV12-3/TRBV12-4
d_gene: TRBD1
abundance: NA
j_gene: TRBJ1-2
CDR3nt: TGTGCCAGCAGTTTGGGGCAGGGGGTAGATTATGGCTACACCTTC
CDR3aa: CASSLGQGVDYGYTF

v_gene: TRBV9
d_gene: NA
abundance: NA
j_gene: TRBJ1-2
CDR3nt: TGTGCCAGCAGCGTAGAGAATATTAACTATGGCTACACCTTC
CDR3aa: CASSVENINYGYTF

v_gene: TRBV4-1
d_gene: NA
abundance: NA
j_gene: TRBJ1-3
CDR3nt: TGCGCCAGCAGCCACAGCCCAGGGGTTGGAAACACCATATATTTT
CDR3aa: CASSHSPGVGNTIYF

v_gene: TRBV4-1
d_gene: NA
abundance: once
j_gene: TRBJ1-1
CDR3nt: TGCGCCAGCAGCCAAGGGGAGGTATACACTGAAGCTTTCTTT
CDR3aa: CASSQGEVYTEAFF

v_gene: TRBV27
d_gene: NA
abundance: NA
j_gene: TRBJ2-7
CDR3nt: TGTGCCAGCAGTTTTCGCTGGACTGGGGGGAATTTACACGAGCAGTACTTC
CDR3aa: CASSFRWTGGNLHEQYF

v_gene: TRBV28
d_gene: TRBD1
abundance: NA
j_gene: TRBJ1-4
CDR3nt: TGTGCCAGCGAGGACAGGGAATCGGAAAAACTGTTTTTT
CDR3aa: CASEDRESEKLFF

v_gene: TRBV5-5
d_gene: NA
abundance: NA
j_gene: TRBJ1-4
CDR3nt: TGTGCCAGCAGCTTGGCCGCGGCAACTAATGAAAAACTGTTTTTT
CDR3aa: CASSLAAATNEKLFF